These 29 T cell receptor beta chains were sequenced from one sample in a study of regulatory T cells in long-lasting Graves disease. As for time point: newly diagnosed GD, antithyroid drugs for less than 3 months. There was RNA extracted from PBMCs, and the TCR library was made from it. Arm-PCR of CDR3 regions with iRepertoire HTBI primers generated TCR beta libraries. TCRdb fed the multiplex PCR reads into MiXCR, producing one record per CDR3 protein. The sample yields some 450,000 distinct CDR3 sequences, less than 20% seen once. The same data also contributed to another study, on T cells in Graves' hyperthyroidism and ophthalmopathy.

The source was peripheral blood mononuclear cells (PBMCs), collected at new diagnosis, from a patient treated with antithyroid drugs. The source is a woman in her twenties or thirties with Graves disease.

This clonotype showed up many times. This chain uses TRBV6-1 with TRBJ1-5; 7 bases agree with TRBD1. The CDR3 consists of 15 residues. Per germline, CDR1 MNHNS and CDR2 SASEGT. Germline trimming cut 1 base from V and 6 bases from J; bases unmatched to any gene: 6. The CDR3: CASSEEPGGGQPQHF. For the CDR3, the DNA is TGTGCCAGCAGTGAAGAACCAGGGGGAGGTCAGCCCCAGCATTTT.

This clonotype has at least ten counts. V gene TRBV6-1 combines with J gene TRBJ2-2; TRBD2 matches 9 bases. Germline CDR1 and CDR2: MNHNS and SASEGT. V was clipped by 6 bases and J by 4 bases; unmatched bases: 9. The CDR3 spans 16 residues. The DNA for the CDR3 is TGTGCCAGCAGCGCCACCGGGACTAGCTTCACCGGGGAGCTGTTTTTT. The encoded protein is CASSATGTSFTGELFF.

This clonotype was detected many times. The chain joins TRBV7-9 to TRBJ2-5; 8 bases agree with TRBD1. The junction had 15 bases not matched to a gene; V was cut back by 3 bases and J by 3 bases. Germline V gives CDR1 SEHNR, CDR2 FQNEAQ (reference sequence). The CDR3 runs 18 residues. CDR3 region: CASSFPQGAPHWKETQYF. DNA for the CDR3: TGTGCCAGCAGCTTCCCCCAGGGGGCGCCCCATTGGAAAGAGACCCAGTACTTC.

This clonotype was seen at least ten times. This chain uses TRBV6-1 with TRBJ1-2; D is possibly TRBD1 (5 bases). Trimming removed 6 bases at V and 2 bases at J, with 10 bases between. Germline CDR1 and CDR2: MNHNS and SASEGT. This CDR3 spans 13 amino acids. The CDR3 reads CASSSDRNYGYTF. The CDR3 nucleotides read TGTGCCAGCAGCTCCGACAGAAACTATGGCTACACCTTC.

The V and J genes are TRBV12-3 or TRBV12-4 and TRBJ2-7, with no clear D. The CDR3 contains 13 residues. V was clipped by 2 bases and J by 6 bases, with 11 bases between them. Here the CDR3 DNA reads TGTGCCAGCAGTTTACCCAAGTTGGGCGAGCAGTACTTC. Residues: CASSLPKLGEQYF.

J is TRBJ1-6 and V is TRBV16, with D hard to call. The CDR3 extends over 13 amino acids. Germline CDR1 KGHSY, CDR2 FQNENV. V shed 0 bases and J shed 9 bases, with 6 bases lying between them. The CDR3 sequence is CASSQSPASPLHF. The CDR3 coding sequence is TGTGCCAGCAGCCAATCGCCGGCTTCACCCCTCCACTTT. Full variable domain (rest looked up from reference TRBV16 and TRBJ1-6): GEEVAQTPKHLVRGEGQKAKLYCAPIKGHSYVFWYQQVLKNEFKFLISFQNENVFDETGMPKERFSAKCLPNSPCSLEIQATKLEDSAVYFCASSQSPASPLHFGNGTRLTVT.

The sample holds a few counts of this clonotype. The chain joins TRBV6-1 to TRBJ1-4, with 12 bases lining up with TRBD1. V was pared by 5 bases and J by 8 bases, with 15 bases of the junction left unmatched. Germline CDR1 reads MNHNS; CDR2 reads SASEGT. There are 18 residues in the CDR3. The CDR3 DNA reads TGTGCCAGCAGTCTCCGGGACAGGGGGCCTCGGGCTTCCGAAAAACTGTTTTTT. It specifies CASSLRDRGPRASEKLFF.

This clonotype occurred many times. The chain links TRBV2 to TRBJ1-3, with D possibly being TRBD1 (5 bases). Germline V gene lookup returns CDR1 SNHLY and CDR2 FYNNEI. This CDR3 region has 15 residues. The V and J ends lost 6 bases and 3 bases respectively, with 15 bases between them. The CDR3, as DNA: TGTGCCAGCAGCCTACATGGGACCTTTGGAAACACCATATATTTT. Encoded protein: CASSLHGTFGNTIYF.

This clonotype was detected many times. The chain is built from TRBV27 and TRBJ1-1; D gene ambiguous. CDR1 and CDR2 from the germline V gene are MNHEY and SMNVEV (reference sequence). This CDR3 spans 13 amino acids. The germline V and J ends were trimmed by 5 bases and 0 bases, with 7 bases remaining between them. The CDR3 bases are TGTGCCAGCAGTACCTCAGTGAACACTGAAGCTTTCTTT. Protein product: CASSTSVNTEAFF.

The table lists this clonotype with a few counts. The rearrangement joins TRBV7-9 to TRBJ2-5; the D gene could be TRBD1 or TRBD2 (5 bases each). Germline values: CDR1 SEHNR, CDR2 FQNEAQ (reference sequence). This CDR3 comprises 14 residues. V lost 5 bases, J lost 4 bases, and 14 bases lay in between. The DNA for the CDR3 is TGTGCCAGCAGCCCCTCGGGACGTCGAGAGACCCAGTACTTC. Translated: CASSPSGRRETQYF. The complete variable domain, with remaining parts taken from reference TRBV7-9 and TRBJ2-5, reads DTGVSQNPRHKITKRGQNVTFRCDPISEHNRLYWYRQTLGQGPEFLTYFQNEAQLEKSRLLSDRFSAERPKGSFSTLEIQRTEQGDSAMYLCASSPSGRRETQYFGPGTRLLVL.

This clonotype occurred many times. The chain carries TRBV11-2 and TRBJ2-1, with 8 bases matching TRBD2. CDR3 length: 16 amino acids. V lost 1 base, J lost 7 bases, and 9 bases stayed unmatched. Germline assignment: CDR1 SGHAT and CDR2 FQNNGV. The CDR3 region has the DNA TGTGCCAGCAGCTTAGGATGGCCGGGAGGGAAAAATGAGCAGTTCTTC. It is translated as CASSLGWPGGKNEQFF.

This clonotype was recorded many times. The chain uses TRBV28 and TRBJ2-7; 11 bases are a match to TRBD1. Germline trimming cut 10 bases from V and 4 bases from J; bases unmatched to any gene: 6. Germline V lookup: CDR1 MDHEN, CDR2 SYDVKM. This CDR3 is 13 amino acids long. The CDR3 here is CATRTGGGYEQYF. CDR3 coding DNA: TGTGCCACCCGGACAGGGGGCGGGTACGAGCAGTACTTC.

This clonotype was detected only a few times. This chain joins TRBV29-1 and TRBJ1-2, with D perhaps matching TRBD1 (5 bases). V lost 0 bases to trimming and J lost 4 bases, with 18 bases between them. Germline V gene data show CDR1 as SQVTM and CDR2 as ANQGSEA. This CDR3 has 16 residues. CDR3 DNA: TGCAGCGTTGAAGATCGGGGGTTCGCGAACCCCTATGGCTACACCTTC. Translation gives CSVEDRGFANPYGYTF.

In this sample, this clonotype turned up a few times. The V call is TRBV7-9, the J call TRBJ1-2; D call uncertain. Germline CDR1 is SEHNR and CDR2 is FQNEAQ (reference sequence). The CDR3 is 14 amino acids. Trimming cost V 3 bases and J 2 bases, with 10 bases left between them. CDR3 DNA: TGTGCCAGCAGCTTTCTTCCGGGAAACTATGGCTACACCTTC. It codes for CASSFLPGNYGYTF.

This clonotype showed up many times. The chain is built from TRBV20-1 and TRBJ1-1; no firm D call. Germline V gene lookup returns CDR1 DFQATT and CDR2 SNEGSKA (reference sequence). Between the trimmed V and J ends, which lost 1 base and 6 bases, there was a span of 6 bases. The CDR3 totals 11 residues. CDR3 sequence reads: CSARVVSEAFF. The CDR3 DNA reads TGCAGTGCTAGAGTCGTGTCTGAAGCTTTCTTT.

The V call is TRBV19, the J call TRBJ2-1; 11 positions agree with TRBD2. V dropped 2 bases and J dropped 4; count of bases not matched to a gene: 7. Germline V gene sequence: CDR1 LNHDA, CDR2 SQIVND (reference sequence). The CDR3 runs 17 residues. The CDR3 nucleotides read TGTGCCAGTAGTATATACAGGACTAGCGGGCAATACAATGAGCAGTTCTTC. Its translation: CASSIYRTSGQYNEQFF.

This chain joins TRBV25-1 and TRBJ1-2; weak D call: TRBD1 (5 bases). Trimming left V 5 bases short and J 4 bases short, with 14 bases between. The length of the CDR3 is 14 residues. Per the germline V gene, CDR1 is MGHDK and CDR2 is SYGVNS. The CDR3 nucleotides are TGTGCCAGCAGTAATTCGGGACTGGCCTATGGCTACACCTTC. Translation: CASSNSGLAYGYTF.

This clonotype was picked up a small number of times. V usage is TRBV27 and J usage is TRBJ1-6; D gene ambiguous. The germline V gene has CDR1 MNHEY and CDR2 SMNVEV (reference sequence). The CDR3 has 14 residues. Trimming took off 0 bases at V and 10 bases at J, with 10 bases between the two ends. The CDR3 reads CASSLSRVESPLHF. The CDR3 DNA follows: TGTGCCAGCAGTTTATCGAGGGTGGAATCACCCCTCCACTTT.

To note about this clonotype: An end of the junction does not agree with germline; a read error may underlie this. The chain has TRBV20-1 and TRBJ2-2; possibly TRBD2 for D (5 bases). Germline V gene sequence: CDR1 DFQATT, CDR2 SNEGSKA (reference sequence). The CDR3 loop spans 15 amino acids. CDR3 amino acids: CSARVDNWNTGEPFF. In nucleotides, the CDR3 is TGCAGTGCTAGAGTTGATAATTGGAACACCGGGGAGCCGTTTTTT.

The chain uses TRBV5-1 and TRBJ1-2; D perhaps matches TRBD1 (6 bases). The CDR3 contains 15 residues. Germline V lookup: CDR1 SGHRS, CDR2 YFSETQ. The V end lost 4 bases, the J end lost 4 bases, and 17 bases lay between the germline ends. This CDR3 reads CASSLEGQGLYGYTF. For the CDR3, the DNA is TGCGCCAGCAGCCTAGAGGGACAAGGCCTCTATGGCTACACCTTC.

This clonotype appeared many times. This rearrangement joins TRBV6-1 to TRBJ1-2, with a possible D match to TRBD1 (5 bases). Deletions cut 4 bases from V and 4 bases from J, with 19 bases between. CDR3 size: 16 residues. Germline assignment: CDR1 MNHNS and CDR2 SASEGT. CDR3 sequence: CASSGMGGAGVYGYTF. CDR3 DNA: TGTGCCAGCAGTGGAATGGGTGGGGCCGGCGTCTATGGCTACACCTTC.

This clonotype was recorded at least ten times. The rearrangement uses TRBV6-1 and TRBJ1-1; possibly TRBD1 for D (6 bases). CDR1 MNHNS and CDR2 SASEGT come from the germline V gene. This CDR3 is built from 13 residues. V dropped 6 bases and J dropped 4 bases, with 12 bases sitting between them. The CDR3 is CASRNREVTEAFF. The DNA of the CDR3 is TGTGCCAGCAGGAACAGGGAGGTCACTGAAGCTTTCTTT.

This clonotype was detected ten times or more. This chain joins TRBV30 and TRBJ1-5; TRBD1 might be the D (5 bases). Between the trimmed V and J ends, which lost 1 base and 0 bases, there was a span of 7 bases. Germline V CDR1 and CDR2: GTSNPN, SVGIG (reference sequence). The CDR3 spans 14 residues. CDR3 DNA sequence: TGTGCCTGGAGTGGGACAAATAGCAATCAGCCCCAGCATTTT. The encoded protein is CAWSGTNSNQPQHF.

This clonotype was detected ten times or more. CDR3 residues: CASSLELAHIQYF. DNA for the CDR3: TGTGCCAGCAGCTTAGAGCTAGCGCACATTCAGTACTTC. The V and J genes are TRBV7-2 and TRBJ2-4; D possibly corresponds to TRBD2 (6 bases). The CDR3 has 13 amino acids. Trimming removed 1 base from V and 8 bases from J, with 9 bases in between. Germline V gives CDR1 SGHTA, CDR2 FQGNSA.

This clonotype was recorded many times. The J gene is TRBJ1-5, the V gene TRBV4-1, with TRBD1 identical over 9 bases. V gave up 4 bases and J gave up 4 bases; unmatched junction bases: 8. The CDR3 is 16 residues long. Germline CDR1 is MGHRA and CDR2 is YSYEKL. The CDR3: CASSLIPDRGNQPQHF. CDR3 nucleotides: TGCGCCAGCAGCCTCATCCCGGACAGGGGAAATCAGCCCCAGCATTTT.

This clonotype occurred many times. The genes are TRBV24-1 and TRBJ2-5; 9 nucleotides agree with TRBD1. Germline assignment: CDR1 KGHDR and CDR2 SFDVKD. The CDR3 consists of 19 residues. V shed 4 bases, J shed 1 base, and the junction held 15 bases outside the gene matches. The CDR3 loop reads CATSDLSSSQGAPQETQYF. The CDR3 coding sequence is TGTGCCACCAGTGACCTATCCTCCTCACAGGGGGCACCCCAAGAGACCCAGTACTTC.

This clonotype was seen a handful of times. The gene calls are TRBV10-2 and TRBJ2-1, with TRBD2 matching over 13 bases. The trim removed 4 bases at V and 7 bases at J, leaving 1 base unmatched. The V gene's germline CDR1 is WSHSY and CDR2 SAAADI. This CDR3 has 14 amino acids. For the CDR3, the DNA is TGCGCCAGCAGTGCGACTAGCGGGAGGAATGAGCAGTTCTTC. Translation: CASSATSGRNEQFF.

This clonotype was found many times. The genes are TRBV20-1 and TRBJ1-1; 7 bases agree with TRBD1. CDR1 DFQATT and CDR2 SNEGSKA come from the germline V gene (reference sequence). The CDR3 has 14 amino acids. Trimming cost V 7 bases and J 6 bases; bases outside gene matches: 14. CDR3 DNA: TGCAGTGTTCTAACTCGACAGGGTTGGGCTGAAGCTTTCTTT. As protein: CSVLTRQGWAEAFF.

Details on this clonotype: Germline and junction disagree at one end, which may indicate a read error. This chain connects TRBV11-2 to TRBJ2-7, with a tentative D call TRBD2 (6 bases). CDR3 length: 15 residues. In germline, CDR1 is SGHAT, CDR2 FQNNGV. The DNA of the CDR3 is TGTGCCAGCAGCTTAGACCTAGCGCCATACTACGAGCAGTACTTT. This codes for CASSLDLAPYYEQYF.